This TCR beta chain was recorded in a study of chemoradiotherapy in HPV16-positive cancers. Germline V gene lookup returns CDR1 SGHNT and CDR2 YYREEE (reference sequence). CDR3 length equals 15 residues. V was cut by 3 bases and J by 1 base, with 11 bases left in between. The data were produced by immunoSEQ multiplex PCR, yet TCRdb's version contains in-frame clones alone and is incomplete. The data contain roughly 20,000 clones, 84% of them singletons. The rearrangement joins TRBV5-4 to TRBJ2-1; D is perhaps TRBD2 (5 bases). The clonotype comes from a human donor with HPV-associated anogenital cancer. Here the sequenced sample was blood, taken from a patient who underwent chemoradiotherapy. CDR3 protein: CASSSDGGSYNEQFF. Here the CDR3 DNA reads TGTGCCAGCAGCTCAGACGGAGGTTCCTACAATGAGCAGTTCTTC.